The 5 T cell receptor beta chains below come from one sample, sequenced in a study of CD8 T cells in Susac syndrome (dated by TCRdb to the late 2010s). To prepare the library, the immunoSEQ multiplex PCR assay was applied. RNA was extracted using the RNeasy kit, and roughly 0.45 to 1 microgram was reverse transcribed with random hexamers. The public sequencing data were trimmed at Q25 with fastp and processed into clonotypes with MiXCR by TCRdb, which kept only in-frame beta chains. Rows merge per CDR3 protein into single entries with the most common DNA and genes. The sample yields under 250,000 distinct CDR3 sequences; roughly 93% were counted once. 0.15% to 0.2% of the sample is in the top ten clones. Source material: CD4+ T cells from PBMCs. Receptors originate from a human donor with Susac syndrome.

The J gene is TRBJ1-2, the V gene TRBV30, with a possible D match to TRBD1 (6 bases). V dropped 1 base and J dropped 8 bases, with 17 bases sitting between them. Germline V gene sequence: CDR1 GTSNPN, CDR2 SVGIG (reference sequence). The CDR3 runs to 14 residues. The DNA for the CDR3 is TGTGCCTGGAGTGCCAGGGGCGGATCTCGGGGCTACACCTTC. It is translated as CAWSARGGSRGYTF.

The CDR3 DNA reads as TGCAGTGCAATGGGACTAGCGGGGTACACAGATACGCAGTATTTT. Its translation is CSAMGLAGYTDTQYF. This rearrangement joins TRBV20-1 to TRBJ2-3; 13 bases fit TRBD2. CDR1 is DFQATT, CDR2 SNEGSKA, per germline (reference sequence). Trimming cost V 6 bases and J 2 bases; bases outside gene matches: 5. The CDR3 length is 15 residues.

V is TRBV20-1 and J is TRBJ1-2; D ambiguous. V was clipped by 6 bases and J by 0 bases, with 14 bases between them. This CDR3 has 14 amino acids. CDR1 is DFQATT and CDR2 is SNEGSKA in the germline V gene (reference sequence). CDR3 amino acids: CSAVVRDTNYGYTF. CDR3 bases: TGCAGTGCAGTGGTTCGAGATACTAACTATGGCTACACCTTC.

This chain links TRBV30 with TRBJ1-4; 8 bases align to TRBD1. The CDR3 spans 15 residues. Per the germline V gene, CDR1 is GTSNPN and CDR2 is SVGIG (reference sequence). J gave up 4 bases and V 5 bases, and 9 bases lay outside the gene matches. The CDR3 reads CAWEGTGGLNEKLFF. The CDR3 DNA reads TGTGCCTGGGAAGGGACAGGCGGACTTAATGAAAAACTGTTTTTT.

CDR3 in amino acids: CARTRPESGLDQPQHF. The CDR3 DNA follows: TGTGCCAGAACCCGACCCGAGAGTGGGTTGGATCAGCCCCAGCATTTT. This sequence joins TRBV19 and TRBJ1-5; no firm D call. Deletions cut 9 bases from V and 5 bases from J, with 23 bases between. Germline values: CDR1 LNHDA, CDR2 SQIVND (reference sequence). This CDR3 has 16 residues.